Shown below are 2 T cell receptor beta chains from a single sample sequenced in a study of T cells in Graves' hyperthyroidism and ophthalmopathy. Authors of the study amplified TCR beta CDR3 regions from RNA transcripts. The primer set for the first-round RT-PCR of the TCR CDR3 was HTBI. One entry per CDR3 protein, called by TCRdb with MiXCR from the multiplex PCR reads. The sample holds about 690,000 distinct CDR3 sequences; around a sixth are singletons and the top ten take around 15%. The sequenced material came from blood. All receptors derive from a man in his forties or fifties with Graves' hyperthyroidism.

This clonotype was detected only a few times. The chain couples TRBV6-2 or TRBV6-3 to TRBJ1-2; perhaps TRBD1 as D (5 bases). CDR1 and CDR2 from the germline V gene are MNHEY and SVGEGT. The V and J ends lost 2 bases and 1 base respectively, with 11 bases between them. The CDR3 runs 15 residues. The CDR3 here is CASSYPAGFNYGYTF. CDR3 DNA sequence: TGTGCCAGCAGTTACCCGGCAGGGTTTAACTATGGCTACACCTTC.

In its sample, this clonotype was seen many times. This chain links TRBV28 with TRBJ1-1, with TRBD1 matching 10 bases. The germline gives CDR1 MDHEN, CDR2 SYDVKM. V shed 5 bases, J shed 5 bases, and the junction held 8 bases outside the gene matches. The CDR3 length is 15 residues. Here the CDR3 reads CASSPGDRGGTEAFF. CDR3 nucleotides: TGTGCCAGCAGTCCCGGGGACAGGGGAGGTACTGAAGCTTTCTTT.